Sequencing of this T cell receptor (beta chain) was carried out in a study of cytomegalovirus exposure and HLA in healthy donors. Study-level background: Out of roughly 200 million T cells, an earlier analysis found 117 million unique TCR beta sequences in total. Overall study results and limits: V- and J-gene trimming in TCR beta was tied to a missense DCLRE1C variant by an analysis performed later.

A word on this clone: The antigen remains unidentified. One end of the junction does not line up with germline, which may come from a read error.

13 Jbeta primers and 60 Vbeta primers were used for the PCR. Generated by immunoSEQ multiplex PCR, the TCRdb table keeps only in-frame clones and is missing some. The sample shows roughly 70,000 clones, roughly 70% of them seen only once. Germline V gene lookup returns CDR1 SGHTA and CDR2 FQGNSA. This CDR3 region has 10 residues. The sequence was obtained from a man between 65 and 85 years old in good health and CMV-seronegative. The J gene is TRBJ1-2, the V gene TRBV7-2; D uncertain. The sequenced material came from PBMCs. The CDR3 bases are TGTGCCAGCAGCTTTTCTCTGGGCTACTTC. It translates to CASSFSLGYF.